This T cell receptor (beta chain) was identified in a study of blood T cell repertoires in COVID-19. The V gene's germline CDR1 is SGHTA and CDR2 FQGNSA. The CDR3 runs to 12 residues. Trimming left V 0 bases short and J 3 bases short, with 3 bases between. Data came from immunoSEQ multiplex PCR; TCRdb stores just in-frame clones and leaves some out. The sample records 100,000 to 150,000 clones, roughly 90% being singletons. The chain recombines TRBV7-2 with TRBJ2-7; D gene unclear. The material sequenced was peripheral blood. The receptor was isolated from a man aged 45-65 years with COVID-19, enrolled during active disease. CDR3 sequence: CASSLALYEQYF. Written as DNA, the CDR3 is TGTGCCAGCAGCTTAGCTCTCTACGAGCAGTACTTC.